The rows below give T cell receptor beta chains drawn from one sample of a study of patients and donors after allogeneic stem cell transplantation. TCRdb re-called the RT-PCR reads with MiXCR, one entry per CDR3 protein. This sample yields about a million distinct CDR3 sequences, of which more than 15% are seen a single time; 6% belongs to the top ten. Material for sequencing was blood, either unsorted or a sorted T cell fraction (not recorded which). All receptors derive from a human donor who was either an allogeneic HSCT recipient or a stem cell or donor lymphocyte infusion donor (not recorded which). It is not recorded whose cells these are; they may come from a transplant donor. The CDR3 runs from the conserved cysteine through the conserved F or W. Each record gives: V gene, clone size, D gene, J gene, CDR3 protein, CDR3 DNA. A D gene is named only where the DNA matches it firmly. Clone size is stated in some rows and not others, as once, few, many or a class when expanded.

v_gene: TRBV7-2
abundance: NA
d_gene: NA
j_gene: TRBJ2-7
CDR3aa: CASSLPQSIYEQYF
CDR3nt: TGTGCCAGCAGCTTACCTCAATCGATCTACGAGCAGTACTTC

v_gene: TRBV12-3/TRBV12-4
abundance: few
d_gene: NA
j_gene: TRBJ1-1
CDR3aa: CASSLREVAEAFF
CDR3nt: TGTGCCAGCAGTTTGAGGGAGGTCGCTGAAGCTTTCTTT

v_gene: TRBV11-1
abundance: few
d_gene: NA
j_gene: TRBJ2-2
CDR3aa: CASSHNPGRGLTGELFF
CDR3nt: TGTGCCAGCAGCCACAATCCCGGCAGGGGTCTAACCGGGGAGCTGTTTTTT

v_gene: TRBV5-1
abundance: few
d_gene: TRBD1
j_gene: TRBJ1-1
CDR3aa: CASSFGTGIRTEAFF
CDR3nt: TGCGCCAGCAGCTTCGGGACAGGGATTCGCACTGAAGCTTTCTTT

v_gene: TRBV4-3
abundance: many
d_gene: NA
j_gene: TRBJ1-2
CDR3aa: CASSQDPRTPSYGYTF
CDR3nt: TGCGCCAGCAGCCAAGACCCTAGGACCCCCTCCTATGGCTACACCTTC

v_gene: TRBV25-1
abundance: NA
d_gene: NA
j_gene: TRBJ1-6
CDR3aa: CASSGRGDPNSPLHF
CDR3nt: TGTGCCAGCAGTGGACGGGGGGACCCTAATTCACCCCTCCACTTT

v_gene: TRBV5-1
abundance: few
d_gene: NA
j_gene: TRBJ1-3
CDR3aa: CASSPGSQGNTIYF
CDR3nt: TGCGCCAGCAGTCCCGGCAGCCAAGGAAACACCATATATTTT

v_gene: TRBV5-1
abundance: NA
d_gene: NA
j_gene: TRBJ2-7
CDR3aa: CASSLGSVLTGEQYF
CDR3nt: TGCGCCAGCAGCTTAGGTAGTGTCCTCACGGGGGAGCAGTACTTC

v_gene: TRBV5-1
abundance: NA
d_gene: NA
j_gene: TRBJ2-1
CDR3aa: CASSLEWDSTFRSYNEQFF
CDR3nt: TGCGCCAGCAGCTTGGAGTGGGACTCGACCTTCCGGTCCTACAATGAGCAGTTCTTC

v_gene: TRBV9
abundance: NA
d_gene: NA
j_gene: TRBJ2-7
CDR3aa: CASSVAPGTSYEQYF
CDR3nt: TGTGCCAGCAGCGTAGCCCCCGGGACCTCCTACGAGCAGTACTTC

v_gene: TRBV11-2
abundance: NA
d_gene: TRBD2
j_gene: TRBJ2-3
CDR3aa: CASSLVLAGGHLYQPDTQYF
CDR3nt: TGTGCCAGCAGCTTAGTGTTAGCGGGGGGGCACCTATACCAACCAGATACGCAGTATTTT

v_gene: TRBV12-3/TRBV12-4
abundance: many
d_gene: NA
j_gene: TRBJ1-1
CDR3aa: CASSLRGPPGAFF
CDR3nt: TGTGCCAGCAGTTTAAGGGGTCCCCCTGGAGCTTTCTTT

v_gene: TRBV11-1
abundance: few
d_gene: NA
j_gene: TRBJ2-4
CDR3aa: CASSSEGPRQPLAKNIQYF
CDR3nt: TGTGCCAGCAGCTCTGAGGGACCGCGTCAACCTTTAGCCAAAAACATTCAGTACTTC

v_gene: TRBV12-3/TRBV12-4
abundance: NA
d_gene: TRBD1
j_gene: TRBJ2-3
CDR3aa: CASRGRQGAITDTQYF
CDR3nt: TGTGCCAGCAGGGGCCGACAGGGAGCGATAACAGATACGCAGTATTTT

v_gene: TRBV4-3
abundance: NA
d_gene: NA
j_gene: TRBJ2-1
CDR3aa: CASSQDPRSYNEQFF
CDR3nt: TGCGCCAGCAGCCAAGATCCCCGATCCTACAATGAGCAGTTCTTC

v_gene: TRBV4-2
abundance: few
d_gene: TRBD1
j_gene: TRBJ2-7
CDR3aa: CASSQGGTGGYEQYF
CDR3nt: TGTGCCAGCAGCCAAGGAGGGACAGGGGGTTACGAGCAGTACTTC

v_gene: TRBV7-9
abundance: NA
d_gene: NA
j_gene: TRBJ2-5
CDR3aa: CASNPNRMETQYF
CDR3nt: TGTGCCAGCAACCCCAACCGGATGGAGACCCAGTACTTC

v_gene: TRBV2
abundance: few
d_gene: NA
j_gene: TRBJ2-1
CDR3aa: CASIERTYNEQFF
CDR3nt: TGTGCCAGCATCGAGCGGACTTACAATGAGCAGTTCTTC

v_gene: TRBV9
abundance: NA
d_gene: TRBD2
j_gene: TRBJ2-7
CDR3aa: CASSVGVSGRSYEQYF
CDR3nt: TGTGCCAGCAGCGTAGGCGTTAGCGGGAGGTCCTACGAGCAGTACTTC

v_gene: TRBV5-1
abundance: many
d_gene: NA
j_gene: TRBJ1-1
CDR3aa: CASSLAPVSEAFF
CDR3nt: TGCGCCAGCAGCTTGGCACCAGTCTCTGAAGCTTTCTTT

v_gene: TRBV9
abundance: few
d_gene: NA
j_gene: TRBJ2-5
CDR3aa: CASSPDKRQETQYF
CDR3nt: TGTGCCAGCAGCCCTGATAAGCGGCAAGAGACCCAGTACTTC

v_gene: TRBV20-1
abundance: few
d_gene: TRBD2
j_gene: TRBJ2-1
CDR3aa: CSARVTAGNPKLFF
CDR3nt: TGCAGTGCTAGAGTAACAGCGGGAAACCCGAAACTGTTCTTC

v_gene: TRBV5-1
abundance: NA
d_gene: NA
j_gene: TRBJ1-2
CDR3aa: CASSLQISNYGYTF
CDR3nt: TGCGCCAGCAGCTTACAGATTTCTAACTATGGCTACACCTTC